This T cell receptor (beta chain) comes out of a study of shared clonotypes between healthy human individuals. The length of the CDR3 is 15 residues. The V end lost 0 bases, the J end lost 5 bases, and 14 bases lay between the germline ends. The germline CDR1 and CDR2 sequences are SGHRS and YFSETQ. Clones were sequenced by immunoSEQ multiplex PCR, and TCRdb holds only the in-frame ones, with some missing. The table shows about 480,000 clones, with about 75% occurring only once. The receptor's source is a woman aged 35 to 49 in good health. Some clones in this sample may be carry-over from other donors' samples. Sequencing used PBMCs. V usage is TRBV5-1 and J usage is TRBJ1-1, with D maybe TRBD1 (6 bases). CDR3 DNA: TGCGCCAGCAGCTTGGCCACAGGCCAGGGGACTGAAGCTTTCTTT. Residues: CASSLATGQGTEAFF.